The 16 T cell receptor beta chains listed next were all sequenced from one sample in a study of metastatic and nonmetastatic thyroid tumors. Ahead of thyroid surgery, no patient had received treatment of any kind. TCRdb called clones again from the PCR reads with MiXCR. The data show approximately 9,900 clones, around 9.9% seen once. The sample taken for sequencing was tumor tissue. These TCRs come from a female donor with papillary thyroid cancer or a benign thyroid nodule (not recorded which). Some clones in this sample may be carry-over from other donors' samples.

This clone is labeled as medium-sized. This chain links TRBV6-1 with TRBJ1-2; TRBD1 is a possible D gene (6 bases). The CDR3 is made up of 16 amino acids. Looked up from germline, CDR1 is MNHNS and CDR2 is SASEGT. Trimming stripped 5 bases from V and 0 bases from J, with 16 bases between. CDR3 bases: TGTGCCAGCAGTCAAGATGGACAGCTTACTAACTATGGCTACACCTTC. Amino acids: CASSQDGQLTNYGYTF.

In this sample, this clone turned up many times. The rearrangement uses TRBV18 and TRBJ1-1; weak D call: TRBD1 (5 bases). There are 14 residues in the CDR3. Germline CDR1 is KGHSH and CDR2 is LQKENI. V gave up 2 bases and J gave up 6 bases, with 13 bases separating them. DNA for the CDR3: TGTGCCAGCTCACCATTAGGGGTTGGCTCTGAAGCTTTCTTT. Its translation: CASSPLGVGSEAFF.

In its sample, this clone was seen many times. The chain links TRBV11-3 to TRBJ1-1; D possibly corresponds to TRBD1 (6 bases). Germline-derived CDR1 and CDR2 are SGHNT and YENEEA. This CDR3 comprises 13 residues. With 3 bases removed from V and 7 bases from J, the gap between germline ends came to 12 bases. The CDR3 loop reads CASSFAQGSEAFF. The CDR3 nucleotides are TGTGCCAGCAGCTTTGCCCAGGGGAGTGAAGCTTTCTTT.

This clone was observed many times. The J gene is TRBJ2-1, the V gene TRBV9; either TRBD1 or TRBD2 may fit D (6 bases each). V gave up 1 base and J gave up 4 bases, with 9 bases separating them. CDR1 SGDLS and CDR2 YYNGEE come from the germline V gene. This CDR3 has 14 amino acids. Here the CDR3 reads CASSVTGTYNEQFF. CDR3 sequence (DNA): TGTGCCAGCAGCGTAACAGGGACTTACAATGAGCAGTTCTTC.

This clone was picked up many times. The germline gene is not matched at one end of the junction; a read error may be the cause. The chain uses TRBV7-7 and TRBJ1-1, with D unresolved. CDR1 SSHAT and CDR2 FNYEAQ come from the germline V gene (reference sequence). This CDR3 spans 13 amino acids. The CDR3 DNA is TGTGCTAGCAGCTTAGATCCGAGCACTGAAGCTTTCTTT. This translates into CASSLDPSTEAFF.

The chain recombines TRBV11-3 with TRBJ1-1; D not certain. The CDR3 extends over 15 amino acids. With 5 bases removed from V and 1 base from J, the gap between germline ends came to 14 bases. Looked up from germline, CDR1 is SGHNT and CDR2 is YENEEA. CDR3 amino acids: CASSPRPGGNTEAFF. CDR3 nucleotides: TGTGCCAGCAGCCCTAGACCCGGAGGGAACACTGAAGCTTTCTTT.

This clone counts as medium-sized. V usage is TRBV2 and J usage is TRBJ2-3; D remains unclear. Germline V CDR1 and CDR2: SNHLY, FYNNEI. The CDR3 sequence is 13 residues long. Trimming took off 6 bases at V and 2 bases at J, with 9 bases between the two ends. This chain's CDR3 is CASSSELTDTQYF. CDR3 in DNA: TGTGCCAGCAGCTCCGAACTCACAGATACGCAGTATTTT.

This clone appeared many times. V is TRBV29-1 and J is TRBJ2-7; D ambiguous. The germline CDR1 and CDR2 sequences are SQVTM and ANQGSEA. V lost 4 bases to trimming and J lost 1 base, with 8 bases between them. This CDR3 is 12 amino acids long. The CDR3 loop is CSVVLLSYEQYF. The CDR3 DNA reads TGCAGCGTTGTTCTCCTGTCCTACGAGCAGTACTTC.

This clone is termed medium-sized. The rearrangement uses TRBV2 and TRBJ2-1; 9 bases are a match to TRBD2. Germline V gene data show CDR1 as SNHLY and CDR2 as FYNNEI. The CDR3 has 14 residues. V shed 2 bases, J shed 9 bases, and the junction held 5 bases outside the gene matches. The CDR3 DNA sequence: TGTGCCAGCAGTGAACTAGCGGGGCGAAGTGAGCAGTTCTTC. The encoded protein is CASSELAGRSEQFF.

This clone is categorized as medium-sized (0.01 to 0.1%). V gene TRBV28 combines with J gene TRBJ1-5, with 10 bases fitting TRBD1. The V segment lost 6 bases and the J segment 3 bases; nucleotides outside the gene matches: 14. The CDR3 is 18 residues long. Germline assignment: CDR1 MDHEN and CDR2 SYDVKM. The CDR3 coding sequence is TGTGCCAGCAGACCCCCGGGACAGGGGACCCCCGCCAATCAGCCCCAGCATTTT. It yields the protein CASRPPGQGTPANQPQHF. Complete variable domain (other parts from reference TRBV28 and TRBJ1-5): DVKVTQSSRYLVKRTGEKVFLECVQDMDHENMFWYRQDPGLGLRLIYFSYDVKMKEKGDIPEGYSVSREKKERFSLILESASTNQTSMYLCASRPPGQGTPANQPQHFGDGTRLSIL.

Regarding this clone: An end of the junction differs from the germline gene, which may be a read error. V and J are TRBV20-1 and TRBJ2-3; maybe TRBD1 (6 bases). The length of the CDR3 is 16 residues. Germline CDR1 and CDR2: DFQATT and SNEGSKA (reference sequence). In DNA, the CDR3 is TGCAGTGCTAGGGCCCGTGTCAGGGGCCCCGCAGATACTCAGTATTTT. Protein sequence: CSARARVRGPADTQYF.

To note about this clone: The junction departs from germline at one end; a sequencing error may be responsible. V usage is TRBV4-2 and J usage is TRBJ1-4, with D unclear. This CDR3 is built from 19 residues. Germline V CDR1 and CDR2: LGHNA, YNFKEQ. This chain's CDR3 is CASSQVGSNLERLNEKLSF. CDR3 bases: TGTGCCAGCAGCCAAGTTGGGAGCAACCTCGAACGGCTTAATGAAAAACTGTCTTTT.

This clone was counted at least ten times. This chain connects TRBV30 to TRBJ2-2, with TRBD2 as a possible D gene (5 bases). This CDR3 is built from 16 residues. Trimming took off 5 bases at V and 0 bases at J, with 16 bases between the two ends. Germline CDR1 GTSNPN, CDR2 SVGIG (reference sequence). The CDR3 DNA follows: TGTGCCTGGTCGGTATCTAGCCGATCGAACACCGGGGAGCTGTTTTTT. It specifies CAWSVSSRSNTGELFF.

About this clone: One junction end disagrees with the germline gene, perhaps due to a read error. This sequence joins TRBV7-8 and TRBJ1-5; TRBD1 might be the D (5 bases). CDR3 length: 15 amino acids. Per germline, CDR1 SGHVS and CDR2 FQNEAQ. Written as DNA, the CDR3 is TGTGCCAGCAGCGCCCCAGGGACTCACAGTCAGCTCCAGCATTTT. It codes for CASSAPGTHSQLQHF.

This clone was picked up a small number of times. A read error may explain this, as a much larger clone is one base away. The V call is TRBV2, the J call TRBJ2-3; 10 nucleotides align to TRBD2. This CDR3 has 15 amino acids. The germline V gene encodes CDR1 SNHLY and CDR2 FYNNEI. This chain's CDR3 is CANSSEAGGTDTQYF. In DNA form, the CDR3 reads TGTGCCAACAGTTCCGAAGCGGGAGGGACAGATACGCAGTATTTT.

At least ten counts were recorded for this clone. The chain joins TRBV20-1 to TRBJ2-3; tentative D call: TRBD2 (5 bases). Germline assignment: CDR1 DFQATT and CDR2 SNEGSKA (reference sequence). This CDR3 contains 14 residues. V shed 6 bases and J shed 2 bases, with 15 bases lying between them. The CDR3, as DNA: TGCAGTGCCAGCGGTCCCCTGAACACAGATACGCAGTATTTT. Translated, it gives CSASGPLNTDTQYF.